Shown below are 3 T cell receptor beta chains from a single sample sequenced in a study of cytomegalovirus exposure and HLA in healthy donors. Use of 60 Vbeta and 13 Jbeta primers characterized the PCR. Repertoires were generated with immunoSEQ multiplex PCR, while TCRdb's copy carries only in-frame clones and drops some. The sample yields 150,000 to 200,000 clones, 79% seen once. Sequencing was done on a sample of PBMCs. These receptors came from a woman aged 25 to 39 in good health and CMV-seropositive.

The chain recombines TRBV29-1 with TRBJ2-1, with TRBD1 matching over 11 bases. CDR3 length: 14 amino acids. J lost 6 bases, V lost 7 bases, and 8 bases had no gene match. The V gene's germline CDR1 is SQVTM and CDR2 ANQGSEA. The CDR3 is CSGRDRGMSNEQFF. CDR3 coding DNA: TGCAGCGGGCGGGACAGGGGGATGAGCAATGAGCAGTTCTTC.

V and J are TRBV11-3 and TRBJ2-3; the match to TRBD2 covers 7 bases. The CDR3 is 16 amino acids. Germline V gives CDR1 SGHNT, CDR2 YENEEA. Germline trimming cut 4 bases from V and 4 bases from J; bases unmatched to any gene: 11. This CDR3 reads CASSSRPAGEPDTQYF. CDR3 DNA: TGTGCCAGCAGCTCACGACCGGCGGGAGAGCCAGATACGCAGTATTTT.

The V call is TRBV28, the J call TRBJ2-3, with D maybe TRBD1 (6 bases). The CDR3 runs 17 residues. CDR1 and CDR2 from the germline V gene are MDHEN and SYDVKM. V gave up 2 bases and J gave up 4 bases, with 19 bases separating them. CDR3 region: CASSLGVGAGVADTQYF. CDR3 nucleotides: TGTGCCAGCAGTTTAGGGGTGGGGGCGGGCGTGGCAGATACGCAGTATTTT.